The 24 T cell receptor beta chains below come from one sample, sequenced in a study of blood T cell repertoires in COVID-19. TCRdb's copy holds only in-frame clones and misses some; the assay was immunoSEQ multiplex PCR. The table shows 50,000 to 70,000 clones, with around 80% occurring only once. The material sequenced was peripheral blood. Receptors originate from a man aged 55 to 70 with acute or convalescent COVID-19.

The chain is built from TRBV4-2 and TRBJ2-1, with a tentative D call TRBD2 (5 bases). Between the trimmed V and J ends, which lost 3 bases and 8 bases, there was a span of 23 bases. CDR1 is LGHNA and CDR2 is YNFKEQ in the germline V gene. The CDR3 runs 17 residues. The CDR3 nucleotides read TGTGCCAGCAGCCACCCCATGGCGGACCGGAGGTTGGATGAGCAGTTCTTC. This codes for CASSHPMADRRLDEQFF.

The chain has TRBV18 and TRBJ2-7; no definite D call. With 3 bases removed from V and 6 bases from J, the gap between germline ends came to 12 bases. Germline values: CDR1 KGHSH, CDR2 LQKENI. This CDR3 contains 13 residues. The CDR3 DNA reads TGTGCCAGCTCACCGAACTTTGAATCCGAGCAGTACTTC. Protein sequence: CASSPNFESEQYF.

V is TRBV21-1 and J is TRBJ2-3; TRBD1, the D gene given by the table, was not confirmed from the DNA. TRBV21-1 is classified as a pseudogene. The CDR3 spans 16 residues. The CDR3 bases are TGTGCCAGCAGCAAAGGACGACAGGGGATCGCAGATACGCAGTATTTT. Translated, it gives CASSKGRQGIADTQYF.

J is TRBJ1-2 and V is TRBV4-3, with 7 bases identical to TRBD1. This CDR3 region has 15 residues. Trimming removed 0 bases from V and 4 bases from J; junction bases left unmatched: 5. In germline, CDR1 is LGHNA, CDR2 YSLEER. The CDR3 nucleotides are TGCGCCAGCAGCCAAGATCTGGGACAGTTCTATGGCTACACCTTC. As protein: CASSQDLGQFYGYTF.

The chain employs TRBV7-6 and TRBJ2-1; TRBD2 matches 8 bases. After removal of 8 bases from V and 4 bases from J, the junction contained 10 bases not matched to a gene. The CDR3 extends over 15 amino acids. Germline CDR1 SGHVS, CDR2 FNYEAQ. In nucleotides, the CDR3 is TGTGCCAGCGCCTCGGGCGCGGGAGGTTACAATGAGCAGTTCTTC. Translation: CASASGAGGYNEQFF.

V gene TRBV6-4 combines with J gene TRBJ2-1; perhaps TRBD1 as D (6 bases). Trimming took 5 bases from V and 12 from J, leaving 17 bases between them. Germline V CDR1 and CDR2: MRHNA, SNTAGT. The CDR3 spans 13 residues. CDR3 amino acids: CASSFTIGTRQFF. DNA of the CDR3: TGTGCCAGCAGTTTCACGATCGGGACAAGGCAGTTCTTC.

V is TRBV28 and J is TRBJ1-2; unclear D gene. Per germline, CDR1 MDHEN and CDR2 SYDVKM. There are 12 residues in the CDR3. V was trimmed by 5 bases and J by 12 bases, leaving 16 bases between them. DNA for the CDR3: TGTGCCAGCAGTCCCTCGACCGGGAGAAACACCTTC. Its translation: CASSPSTGRNTF.

The chain links TRBV5-4 to TRBJ2-7, with 11 bases matching TRBD2. Germline CDR1 reads SGHNT; CDR2 reads YYREEE (reference sequence). The CDR3 runs 15 residues. Germline trimming cut 5 bases from V and 0 bases from J; bases unmatched to any gene: 4. CDR3 loop: CASSIGLAGSYEQYF. The DNA of the CDR3 is TGTGCCAGCAGTATAGGACTAGCGGGCTCCTACGAGCAGTACTTC. The variable domain in full, completed from reference TRBV5-4 and TRBJ2-7, reads ETGVTQSPTHLIKTRGQQVTLRCSSQSGHNTVSWYQQALGQGPQFIFQYYREEENGRGNFPPRFSGLQFPNYSSELNVNALELDDSALYLCASSIGLAGSYEQYFGPGTRLTVT.

The chain carries TRBV4-3 and TRBJ2-1, with TRBD2 matching over 9 bases. From germline, CDR1 is LGHNA and CDR2 YSLEER. The CDR3 totals 15 residues. The ends lost 0 bases at V and 8 bases at J; junction bases unmatched: 5. The CDR3, as DNA: TGCGCCAGCAGCCAAGATAGCGGGAGTAACGATGAGCAGTTCTTC. Protein: CASSQDSGSNDEQFF.

The chain uses TRBV11-3 and TRBJ2-1; 8 bases fit TRBD2. CDR3 length: 15 residues. Germline lookup yields CDR1 SGHNT and CDR2 YENEEA. V was clipped by 1 base and J by 2 bases; unmatched bases: 1. The CDR3: CASSLVTSAYNEQFF. CDR3 DNA sequence: TGTGCCAGCAGCTTAGTGACTAGCGCCTACAATGAGCAGTTCTTC.

The CDR3 bases are TGTGCCAGCAGCCGATTCAGAGGCTCGGGACTCCAATTTGACGCTTTCTTT. Encoded protein: CASSRFRGSGLQFDAFF. This rearrangement joins TRBV28 to TRBJ1-1, with D perhaps matching TRBD1 (5 bases). The CDR3 is made up of 17 amino acids. Between the trimmed V and J ends, which lost 6 bases and 11 bases, there was a span of 31 bases. Germline V gene data show CDR1 as MDHEN and CDR2 as SYDVKM.

The rearrangement joins TRBV4-1 to TRBJ2-5; D gene unclear. CDR1 MGHRA and CDR2 YSYEKL come from the germline V gene. V was cut by 4 bases and J by 1 base, with 16 bases left in between. The length of the CDR3 is 16 residues. The CDR3 is CASSRMPSRLQETQYF. The CDR3 DNA follows: TGCGCCAGCAGCCGGATGCCTTCTAGACTCCAAGAGACCCAGTACTTC.

This chain connects TRBV7-9 to TRBJ1-1; weak D call: TRBD1 (6 bases). The CDR3 has 13 amino acids. Trimming cost V 5 bases and J 5 bases, with 12 bases left between them. The V gene's germline CDR1 is SEHNR and CDR2 FQNEAQ (reference sequence). The CDR3 DNA reads TGTGCCAGCAGCAAACAGGGTGGGACTGAAGCTTTCTTT. This gives the protein CASSKQGGTEAFF. Combining the CDR3 with reference TRBV7-9 and TRBJ1-1 gives the whole variable domain DTGVSQNPRHKITKRGQNVTFRCDPISEHNRLYWYRQTLGQGPEFLTYFQNEAQLEKSRLLSDRFSAERPKGSFSTLEIQRTEQGDSAMYLCASSKQGGTEAFFGQGTRLTVV.

This clone has a handful of counts. This chain links TRBV30 with TRBJ1-1; 8 bases agree with TRBD1. The CDR3 runs to 12 residues. Per the germline V gene, CDR1 is GTSNPN and CDR2 is SVGIG (reference sequence). CDR3 protein: CASTGVSTEAFF. The CDR3 coding sequence is TGTGCGTCGACAGGGGTTTCCACTGAAGCTTTCTTT.

The rearrangement joins TRBV9 to TRBJ2-1; TRBD2 aligns across 8 bases. CDR1 SGDLS and CDR2 YYNGEE come from the germline V gene. The CDR3 loop spans 17 amino acids. With 4 bases clipped from V and 9 bases from J, the junction kept 18 bases outside the gene matches. The CDR3 sequence: CASSPQETSPAGGEQFF. The CDR3 bases are TGTGCCAGCAGCCCACAAGAGACTAGCCCCGCGGGGGGTGAGCAGTTCTTC.

The chain combines TRBV7-8 with TRBJ1-6; 7 bases match TRBD1. The CDR3 contains 16 residues. Germline V lookup: CDR1 SGHVS, CDR2 FQNEAQ. V was pared by 5 bases and J by 3 bases, with 7 bases of the junction left unmatched. The chain's CDR3 is CASSLRQGVYNSPLHF. CDR3 nucleotides: TGTGCCAGCAGCCTTCGACAGGGAGTCTATAATTCACCCCTCCACTTT. The full variable domain, completed using reference TRBV7-8 and TRBJ1-6, is GAGVSQSPRYKVAKRGQDVALRCDPISGHVSLFWYQQALGQGPEFLTYFQNEAQLDKSGLPSDRFFAERPEGSVSTLKIQRTQQEDSAVYLCASSLRQGVYNSPLHFGNGTRLTVT.

V usage is TRBV27 and J usage is TRBJ2-1; 11 positions agree with TRBD2. The CDR3 contains 16 residues. Germline CDR1 and CDR2: MNHEY and SMNVEV (reference sequence). Germline trimming cut 6 bases from V and 5 bases from J; bases unmatched to any gene: 9. The CDR3 spells CASRTTGTSGNNEQFF. The CDR3 DNA follows: TGTGCCAGCAGAACAACCGGGACTAGCGGAAACAATGAGCAGTTCTTC.

Here the CDR3 reads CASSAGTENNEKLFF. In nucleotides, the CDR3 is TGTGCCAGCAGCGCTGGGACAGAGAATAATGAAAAACTGTTTTTT. The V call is TRBV7-2, the J call TRBJ1-4, with 7 bases matching TRBD1. CDR1 and CDR2 from the germline V gene are SGHTA and FQGNSA. This CDR3 comprises 15 residues. Trimming cost V 5 bases and J 4 bases; bases outside gene matches: 7.

The CDR3 sequence: CATSDLQAGPSYNEQFF. As DNA, the CDR3 is TGTGCCACCAGTGATTTGCAGGCAGGGCCCTCCTACAATGAGCAGTTCTTC. The rearrangement joins TRBV24-1 to TRBJ2-1; perhaps TRBD1 as D (5 bases). Trimming left V 0 bases short and J 0 bases short, with 11 bases between. The CDR3 loop spans 17 amino acids. The germline V gene encodes CDR1 KGHDR and CDR2 SFDVKD.

This rearrangement joins TRBV27 to TRBJ2-3, with a possible D match to TRBD1 (6 bases). Trimming removed 7 bases at V and 4 bases at J, with 12 bases between. CDR1 and CDR2 (germline): MNHEY, SMNVEV (reference sequence). CDR3 length: 13 amino acids. CDR3: CASTVPGADTQYF. The CDR3, as DNA: TGTGCCAGCACCGTCCCAGGGGCAGATACGCAGTATTTT.

The chain is built from TRBV15 and TRBJ1-1; D not certain. CDR1 is LNHNV and CDR2 is YYDKDF in the germline V gene (reference sequence). The CDR3 is made up of 13 amino acids. Deletions cut 0 bases from V and 6 bases from J, with 8 bases between. The CDR3 coding sequence is TGTGCCACCAGCAGAGACAGTCACGCTGAAGCTTTCTTT. Residues: CATSRDSHAEAFF.

The rearrangement joins TRBV27 to TRBJ2-1; 7 nucleotides line up with TRBD2. Germline CDR1 and CDR2: MNHEY and SMNVEV (reference sequence). J was trimmed by 9 bases and V by 2 bases; bases with no gene match: 16. The CDR3 runs 17 residues. The CDR3 loop reads CASSLKVPAGLGIEQFF. In DNA form, the CDR3 reads TGTGCCAGCAGTTTAAAGGTTCCAGCGGGACTGGGGATTGAGCAGTTCTTC.

The chain employs TRBV11-3 and TRBJ2-1, with 10 bases aligning to TRBD2. The germline V gene has CDR1 SGHNT and CDR2 YENEEA. The CDR3 extends over 17 amino acids. V lost 5 bases and J lost 5; bases outside the gene matches: 12. The CDR3 sequence: CASSISPSGRLHNEQFF. The CDR3 DNA is TGTGCCAGCAGCATCAGCCCTAGCGGGAGACTCCACAATGAGCAGTTCTTC.

The rearrangement links TRBV24-1 to TRBJ2-7; the D gene is possibly TRBD2 (6 bases). CDR3 size: 16 residues. The germline V gene has CDR1 KGHDR and CDR2 SFDVKD. V was pared by 1 base and J by 0 bases, with 12 bases between. In DNA form, the CDR3 reads TGTGCCACCAGTGATTTTTCCGGAGGGGACTCCTACGAGCAGTACTTC. Translated, it gives CATSDFSGGDSYEQYF.